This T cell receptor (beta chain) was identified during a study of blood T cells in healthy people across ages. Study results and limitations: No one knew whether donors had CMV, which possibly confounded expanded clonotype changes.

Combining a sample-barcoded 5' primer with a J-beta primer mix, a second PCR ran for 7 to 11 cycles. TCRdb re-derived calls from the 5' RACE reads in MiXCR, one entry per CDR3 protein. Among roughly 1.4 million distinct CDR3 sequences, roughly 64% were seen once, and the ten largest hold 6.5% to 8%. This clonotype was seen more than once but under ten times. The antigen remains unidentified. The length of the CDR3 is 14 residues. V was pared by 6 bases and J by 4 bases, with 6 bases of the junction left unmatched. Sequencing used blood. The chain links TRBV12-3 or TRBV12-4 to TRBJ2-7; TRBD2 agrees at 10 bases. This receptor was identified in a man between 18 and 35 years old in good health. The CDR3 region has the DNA TGTGCCAGCAGCAAGCGGGAGGGCCGGTACGAGCAGTACTTC. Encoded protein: CASSKREGRYEQYF.